This is a list of T cell receptor beta chains from one sample in a study of shared clonotypes between healthy human individuals. Assay used: immunoSEQ multiplex PCR; TCRdb lists only in-frame clones, some missing. The data hold about 2 million clones, with 85% to 95% observed a single time. The material sequenced was naive CD4+ T cells sorted from blood. Receptors were obtained from a man between 18 and 35 years old in good health. Both conserved end residues are part of each CDR3. Fields, in order: V gene, J gene, clone size, D gene, CDR3 DNA, CDR3 protein. D genes are given only for firm matches. Not all rows give a size; the values are once, few, many and, for expanded clones, a class.

TRBV10-3	TRBJ1-5	-	TRBD1	TGTGCCATCAGTGAGTCCGGACAGGGTAACCATCAGCCCCAGCATTTT	CAISESGQGNHQPQHF
TRBV7-8	TRBJ2-7	-	TRBD2	TGTGCCAGCAGACAATTCCCGACTAGCGGGAGGTCTCGTCTGGGCTCCTACGAGCAGTACTTC	CASRQFPTSGRSRLGSYEQYF
TRBV5-1	TRBJ1-4	-	TRBD1	TGCGCCAGCAGCTCTGACAGGGAGGGTGAAAAACTGTTTTTT	CASSSDREGEKLFF
TRBV5-1	TRBJ1-2	-	TRBD1	TGCGCCAGCAGCTTACCGGGACAGGGTAGGAATGGCTACACCTTC	CASSLPGQGRNGYTF
TRBV10-3	TRBJ1-2	once	-	TGTGCCATCAGTGAGTCGGTAGGACCTAACTATGGCTACACCTTC	CAISESVGPNYGYTF
TRBV11-2	TRBJ2-7	-	TRBD1	TGTGCCAGCAGCCGGGACAGCTTACCCTCCTACGAGCAGTACTTC	CASSRDSLPSYEQYF
TRBV25-1	TRBJ1-1	many	TRBD1	TGTGCCAGCAGTGAATGGACAGGGGATGAAGCTTTCTTT	CASSEWTGDEAFF
TRBV4-1	TRBJ1-1	-	-	TGCGCCAGCAGCCCCCTTGAACGGGGCCCCATGGGGACTGAAGCTTTCTTT	CASSPLERGPMGTEAFF
TRBV11-2	TRBJ2-1	-	-	TGTGCCAGCAGCCCCTCGGGGTGGAATGAGCAGTTCTTC	CASSPSGWNEQFF
TRBV5-1	TRBJ2-5	once	-	TGCGCCAGCAGCCGGGACCCCAACCAAGAGACCCAGTACTTC	CASSRDPNQETQYF
TRBV5-1	TRBJ2-5	-	TRBD1	TGCGCCAGCAGCTTGGACGGGACAGGGAAAGAGACCCAGTACTTC	CASSLDGTGKETQYF
TRBV6-1	TRBJ1-2	-	-	TGTGCCAGCAGTGAAGTGGGCTACACCTTC	CASSEVGYTF
TRBV5-4	TRBJ1-2	-	TRBD1	TGTGCCAGCAGCAACTGGGACAGTAACTATGGCTACACCTTC	CASSNWDSNYGYTF
TRBV29-1	TRBJ2-7	-	TRBD1	TGCAGCGTTGAATTTTTAGGGACAGGGGGCTCCTACGAGCAGTACTTC	CSVEFLGTGGSYEQYF
TRBV20-1	TRBJ2-7	-	-	TGCAGTGCCAAAGGGGCGAACGAGCAGTACTTC	CSAKGANEQYF
TRBV5-1	TRBJ1-2	-	-	TGCGCCAGCAGCTCAGGTTATGGCTACACCTTC	CASSSGYGYTF
TRBV28	TRBJ1-1	-	-	TGTGCCAGCAGCACACCACAGGGCTCCGATTTTGGGGCTTTCTTT	CASSTPQGSDFGAFF
TRBV7-8	TRBJ2-3	-	-	TGTGCCAGCAGCCACCTGGGCCTGCAGACAGATACGCAGTATTTT	CASSHLGLQTDTQYF
TRBV18	TRBJ2-2	-	TRBD1	TGTGCCAGCTCACCACGGGACAGGGCGAGCACCGGGGAGCTGTTTTTT	CASSPRDRASTGELFF
TRBV2	TRBJ2-3	-	-	TGTGCCAGCAGTGTTCTTACTTCGCTAGATGTAGATACGCAGTATTTT	CASSVLTSLDVDTQYF
TRBV7-8	TRBJ2-5	-	TRBD2	TGTGCCAGCAGCTTACCCCCTGCGGGAGCCCAGTACTTC	CASSLPPAGAQYF
TRBV11-2	TRBJ1-5	-	-	TGTGCCAGCAGCTTAGATTCCCAGGGTCAGCCCCAGCATTTT	CASSLDSQGQPQHF
TRBV10-3	TRBJ2-3	-	-	TGTGCCATCAGTGAGTCGAAGGATGGGGACCGCACAGATACGCAGTATTTT	CAISESKDGDRTDTQYF
TRBV5-1	TRBJ2-6	-	-	TGCGCCTCGTCTGGGGCCAACGTCCTGACTTTC	CASSGANVLTF
TRBV6-1	TRBJ2-1	-	TRBD2	TGTGCCAGCAGTGAAGCCCTAGCGGGAATGAAGTTCTTC	CASSEALAGMKFF
TRBV6-5	TRBJ2-2	-	-	TGTGCCAGCAGTTACATTAACACCGGGGAGCTGTTTTTT	CASSYINTGELFF
TRBV5-5	TRBJ1-1	-	-	TGTGCCAGCAGCCCCGGGATTCACATGAACACTGAAGCTTTCTTT	CASSPGIHMNTEAFF
TRBV2	TRBJ1-6	-	TRBD1	TGTGCCAGCAGTGATCCCTACTCAAAGACAGGGGTCCATAATTCACCCCTCCACTTT	CASSDPYSKTGVHNSPLHF
TRBV27	TRBJ1-2	-	-	TGTGCCAGCAGTTTATCGTGGACGCCAGCTAACTATGGCTACACCTTC	CASSLSWTPANYGYTF
TRBV7-2	TRBJ2-5	-	-	TGTGCCAGCAGCTTAGATGGTGCCTCTGCGTCCCAGTACTTC	CASSLDGASASQYF
TRBV30	TRBJ2-4	-	-	TGTGCCTGGAGTGTAGGGGGGGTCCTAGCCAAAAACATTCAGTACTTC	CAWSVGGVLAKNIQYF
TRBV18	TRBJ2-2	-	-	TGTGCCAGCTCACGGCGAATTAGGACAGAGATGAACACCGGGGAGCTGTTTTTT	CASSRRIRTEMNTGELFF
TRBV10-3	TRBJ2-2	-	-	TGTGCGGTGGTACAGAACACCGGGGAGCTGTTTTTT	CAVVQNTGELFF
TRBV5-1	TRBJ1-2	-	TRBD1	TGCGCCAGCAGCTTACAAGCTACAGGGGCGGATGGCTACACCTTC	CASSLQATGADGYTF
TRBV2	TRBJ2-1	-	-	TGTGCCAGCAGTGAAAGGTCTAGCCCTTACAATGAGCAGTTCTTC	CASSERSSPYNEQFF
TRBV30	TRBJ2-5	-	-	TGTGCCTGGAGTGTCCCGTACCAAGAGACCCAGTACTTC	CAWSVPYQETQYF
TRBV30	TRBJ2-5	-	TRBD2	TGTGCCCGACAAGGAGCGGGGGGGACAGAGACCCAGTACTTC	CARQGAGGTETQYF
TRBV19	TRBJ1-5	-	-	TGTGCCAGTAGTATAAGTGTGGGGGAGGGCAATCAGCCCCAGCATTTT	CASSISVGEGNQPQHF
TRBV9	TRBJ2-7	once	-	TGTGCCAGCAGCGTAGGGCCAGGGCTTTCCTACGAGCAGTACTTC	CASSVGPGLSYEQYF
TRBV1	TRBJ2-1	-	-	TGCACCAGCAGCCCCCAGCGGGGGGGCCCTTGTGAGCAGTTCTTC	CTSSPQRGGPCEQFF
TRBV2	TRBJ1-4	-	TRBD1	TGTGCCAGCACGCCGGGACAGCGTAATGAAAAACTGTTTTTT	CASTPGQRNEKLFF
TRBV18	TRBJ1-1	-	-	TGTGCCAGCTCACCTCTAGAAACTGAAGCTTTCTTT	CASSPLETEAFF
TRBV18	TRBJ2-1	-	-	TGTGCCAGCTCACCAGGTTCCCCCTACACACGCAATGAGCAGTTCTTC	CASSPGSPYTRNEQFF
TRBV9	TRBJ2-5	-	TRBD1	TGTGCCAGCAGCGCCCGGACAGGGGCGGGAGAGACCCAGTACTTC	CASSARTGAGETQYF
TRBV30	TRBJ2-5	once	TRBD1	TGTGCCTGGAGGATACAGGGGGCAGAGACCCAGTACTTC	CAWRIQGAETQYF
TRBV5-1	TRBJ1-2	-	TRBD1	TGCGCCAGCAGCGGGACAGGGTCCAACTATGGCTACACCTTC	CASSGTGSNYGYTF
TRBV2	TRBJ2-7	-	-	TGTGCCAGCAGTAGGGAGAGGGAGCAGTACTTC	CASSREREQYF
TRBV2	TRBJ2-3	-	-	TGTGCCAGCAGGTTAATGGGGCCGGATACGCAGTATTTT	CASRLMGPDTQYF